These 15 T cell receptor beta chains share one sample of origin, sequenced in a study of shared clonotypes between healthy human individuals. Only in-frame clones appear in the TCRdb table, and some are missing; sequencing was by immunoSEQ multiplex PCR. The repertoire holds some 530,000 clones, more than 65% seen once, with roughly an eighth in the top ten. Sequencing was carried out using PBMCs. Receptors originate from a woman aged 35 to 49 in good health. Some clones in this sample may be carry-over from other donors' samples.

Written as DNA, the CDR3 is TGTGCCAGCAGCACAATAAAGAGGGGCTATGGCTACACCTTC. It codes for CASSTIKRGYGYTF. This chain joins TRBV5-6 and TRBJ1-2, with a weak D call TRBD1 (5 bases). Germline lookup yields CDR1 SGHDT and CDR2 YYEEEE. V gave up 4 bases and J gave up 4 bases, with 14 bases separating them. This CDR3 has 14 residues.

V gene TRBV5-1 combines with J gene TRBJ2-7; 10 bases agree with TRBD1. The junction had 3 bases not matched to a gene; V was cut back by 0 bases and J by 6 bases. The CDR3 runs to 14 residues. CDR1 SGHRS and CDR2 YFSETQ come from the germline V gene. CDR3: CASSLGGQGGEQYF. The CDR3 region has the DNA TGCGCCAGCAGCTTGGGAGGACAGGGGGGCGAGCAGTACTTC.

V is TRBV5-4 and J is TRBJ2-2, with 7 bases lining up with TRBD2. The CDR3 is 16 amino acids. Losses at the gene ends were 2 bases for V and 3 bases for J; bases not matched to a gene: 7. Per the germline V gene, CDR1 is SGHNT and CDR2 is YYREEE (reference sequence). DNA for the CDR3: TGTGCCAGCAGCTTCCGGACTAGTTCAGACACCGGGGAGCTGTTTTTT. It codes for CASSFRTSSDTGELFF.

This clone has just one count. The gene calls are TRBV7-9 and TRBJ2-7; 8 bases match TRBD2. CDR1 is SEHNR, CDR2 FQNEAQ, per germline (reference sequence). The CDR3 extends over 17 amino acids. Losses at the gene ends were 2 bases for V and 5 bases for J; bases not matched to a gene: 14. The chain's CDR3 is CASSLISGNPLGDEQYF. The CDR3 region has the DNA TGTGCCAGCAGCTTAATTAGCGGGAACCCTCTCGGAGACGAGCAGTACTTC.

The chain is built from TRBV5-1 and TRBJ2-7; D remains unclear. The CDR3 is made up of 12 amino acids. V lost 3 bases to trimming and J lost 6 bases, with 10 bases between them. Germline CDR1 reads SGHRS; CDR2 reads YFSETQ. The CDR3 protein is CASSSYEGEQYF. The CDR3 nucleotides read TGCGCCAGCAGCTCATACGAAGGCGAGCAGTACTTC.

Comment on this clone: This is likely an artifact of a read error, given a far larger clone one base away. The CDR3 here is CASIFLSQTGTEAFF. For the CDR3, the DNA is TGTGCCAGCATCTTCCTTTCGCAGACTGGAACTGAAGCTTTCTTT. The chain has TRBV5-4 and TRBJ1-1; D gene uncertain. Per germline, CDR1 SGHNT and CDR2 YYREEE (reference sequence). The CDR3 extends over 15 amino acids. Trimming cost V 6 bases and J 5 bases, with 20 bases left between them.

The CDR3 protein is CASSPPSLAGGTGELFF. The DNA of the CDR3 is TGTGCCAGCTCACCACCCTCGCTAGCGGGTGGCACCGGGGAGCTGTTTTTT. The genes are TRBV18 and TRBJ2-2; 8 bases fit TRBD2. The CDR3 length is 17 residues. With V trimmed by 0 bases and J by 4 bases, 7 bases remained unmatched. Germline V gives CDR1 KGHSH, CDR2 LQKENI.

CDR3 in amino acids: CASLPQGAAVNTIYF. In DNA, the CDR3 is TGTGCCAGCCTGCCCCAGGGGGCTGCCGTAAACACCATATATTTT. The genes are TRBV28 and TRBJ1-3, with 8 bases matching TRBD1. There are 15 residues in the CDR3. V shed 8 bases and J 6 bases; nucleotides not matched to a gene: 12. The germline gives CDR1 MDHEN, CDR2 SYDVKM. The full variable domain, its missing parts supplied by reference TRBV28 and TRBJ1-3, is DVKVTQSSRYLVKRTGEKVFLECVQDMDHENMFWYRQDPGLGLRLIYFSYDVKMKEKGDIPEGYSVSREKKERFSLILESASTNQTSMYLCASLPQGAAVNTIYFGEGSWLTVV.

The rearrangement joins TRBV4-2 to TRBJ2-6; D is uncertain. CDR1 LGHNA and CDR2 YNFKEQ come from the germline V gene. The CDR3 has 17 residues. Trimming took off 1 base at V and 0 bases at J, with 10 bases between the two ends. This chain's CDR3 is CASSQGPSSSGANVLTF. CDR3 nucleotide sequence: TGTGCCAGCAGCCAAGGGCCCTCAAGCTCTGGGGCCAACGTCCTGACTTTC.

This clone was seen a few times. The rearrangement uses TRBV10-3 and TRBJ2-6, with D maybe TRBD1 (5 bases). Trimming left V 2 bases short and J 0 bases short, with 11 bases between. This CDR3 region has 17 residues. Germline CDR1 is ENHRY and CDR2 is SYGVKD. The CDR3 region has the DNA TGTGCCATCAGTGAGGTAGGGGTCACCTCTGGGGCCAACGTCCTGACTTTC. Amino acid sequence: CAISEVGVTSGANVLTF.

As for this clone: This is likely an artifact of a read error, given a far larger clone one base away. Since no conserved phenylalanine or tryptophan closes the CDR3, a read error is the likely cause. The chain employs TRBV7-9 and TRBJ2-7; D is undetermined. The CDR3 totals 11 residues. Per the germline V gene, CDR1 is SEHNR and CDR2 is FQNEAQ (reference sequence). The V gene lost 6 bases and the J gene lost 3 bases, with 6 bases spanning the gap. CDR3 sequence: CASSSLYEQYS. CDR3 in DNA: TGTGCCAGCAGTTCACTCTACGAGCAGTACTCC.

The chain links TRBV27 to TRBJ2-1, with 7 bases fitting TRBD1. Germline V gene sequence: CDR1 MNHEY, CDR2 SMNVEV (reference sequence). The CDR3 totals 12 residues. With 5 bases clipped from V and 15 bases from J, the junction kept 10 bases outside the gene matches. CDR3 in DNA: TGTGCCAGCAGTCCGCTCGGACAGGTTTGGTTCTTC. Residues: CASSPLGQVWFF.

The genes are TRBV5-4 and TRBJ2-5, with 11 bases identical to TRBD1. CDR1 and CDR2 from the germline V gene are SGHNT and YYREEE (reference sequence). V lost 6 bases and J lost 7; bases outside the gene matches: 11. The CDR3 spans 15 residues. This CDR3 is CASKPGQGGPRTQYF. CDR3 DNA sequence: TGTGCCAGCAAACCGGGACAGGGGGGCCCAAGGACCCAGTACTTC.

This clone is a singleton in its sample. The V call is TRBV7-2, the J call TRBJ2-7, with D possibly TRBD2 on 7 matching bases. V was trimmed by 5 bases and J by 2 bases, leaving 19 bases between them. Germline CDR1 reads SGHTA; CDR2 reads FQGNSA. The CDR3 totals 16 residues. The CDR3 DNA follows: TGTGCCAGCAGCGTTAGAGGGGGGGACTCCACCTACGAGCAGTACTTC. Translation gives CASSVRGGDSTYEQYF.

DNA of the CDR3: TGCAGCGTGCGACAGGGGGTCAATGGCTACACCTTC. Translation gives CSVRQGVNGYTF. The chain joins TRBV29-1 to TRBJ1-2, with 9 bases that match TRBD1. V shed 6 bases and J 6 bases; nucleotides not matched to a gene: 5. Germline V gives CDR1 SQVTM, CDR2 ANQGSEA. The CDR3 loop spans 12 amino acids.